A single TCR beta chain is shown here with its context. Thawed unstimulated PBMCs were FACS-sorted by CD3, CD4 and CD8 into two populations. The record originates from a study of T cell clones after liver transplantation. Produced via immunoSEQ multiplex PCR; TCRdb's table is partial and in-frame only. In the table there are tens of thousands of clones, around four fifths of which are singletons. This CDR3 region has 15 residues. The trim removed 7 bases at V and 1 base at J, leaving 4 bases unmatched. CDR1 SNHLY and CDR2 FYNNEI come from the germline V gene. The clonotype originates from a human patient who received a liver transplant. Some T cells may have come from the graft donor. The source material was CD4+ T cells from blood, sampled at the 22-month timepoint. The J gene is TRBJ2-2, the V gene TRBV2; the match to TRBD1 covers 9 bases. CDR3 sequence reads: CASNRQGENTGELFF. The CDR3 coding sequence is TGTGCCAGCAACAGACAGGGGGAGAACACCGGGGAGCTGTTTTTT.